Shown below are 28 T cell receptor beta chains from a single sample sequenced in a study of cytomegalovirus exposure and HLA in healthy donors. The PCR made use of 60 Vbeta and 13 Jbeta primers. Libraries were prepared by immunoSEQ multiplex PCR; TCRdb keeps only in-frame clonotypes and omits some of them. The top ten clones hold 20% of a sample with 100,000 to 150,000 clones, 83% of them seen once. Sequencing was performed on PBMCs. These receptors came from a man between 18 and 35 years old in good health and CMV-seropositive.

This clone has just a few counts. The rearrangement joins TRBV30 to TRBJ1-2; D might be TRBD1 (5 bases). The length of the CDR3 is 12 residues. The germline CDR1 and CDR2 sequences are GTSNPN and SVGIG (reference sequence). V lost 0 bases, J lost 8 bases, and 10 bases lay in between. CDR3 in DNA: TGTGCCTGGAGTGTACACGGGGGGGGCTACACCTTC. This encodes CAWSVHGGGYTF.

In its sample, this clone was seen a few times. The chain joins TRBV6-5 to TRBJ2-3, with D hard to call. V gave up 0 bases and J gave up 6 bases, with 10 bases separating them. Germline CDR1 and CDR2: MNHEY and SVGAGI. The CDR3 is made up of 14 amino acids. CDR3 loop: CASSYSPTSDTQYF. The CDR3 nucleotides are TGTGCCAGCAGTTACTCACCGACTTCGGATACGCAGTATTTT.

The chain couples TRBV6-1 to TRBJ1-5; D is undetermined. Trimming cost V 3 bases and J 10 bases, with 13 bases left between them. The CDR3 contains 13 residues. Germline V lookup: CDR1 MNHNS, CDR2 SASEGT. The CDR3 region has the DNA TGTGCCAGCAGTGAGGTTTGGGCTTTACCCCAGCATTTT. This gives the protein CASSEVWALPQHF.

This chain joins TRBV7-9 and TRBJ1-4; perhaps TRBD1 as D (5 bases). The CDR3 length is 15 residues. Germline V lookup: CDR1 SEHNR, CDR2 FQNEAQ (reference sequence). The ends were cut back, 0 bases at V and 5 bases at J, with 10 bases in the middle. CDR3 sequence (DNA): TGTGCCAGCAGCTTAGCGATGACAGAAAATGAAAAACTGTTTTTT. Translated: CASSLAMTENEKLFF.

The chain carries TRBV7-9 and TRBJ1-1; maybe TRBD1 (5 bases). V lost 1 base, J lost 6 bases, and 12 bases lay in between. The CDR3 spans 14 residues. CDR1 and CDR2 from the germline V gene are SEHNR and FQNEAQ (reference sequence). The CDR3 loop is CASSLGAGTPEAFF. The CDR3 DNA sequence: TGTGCCAGCAGCTTAGGCGCGGGGACCCCTGAAGCTTTCTTT.

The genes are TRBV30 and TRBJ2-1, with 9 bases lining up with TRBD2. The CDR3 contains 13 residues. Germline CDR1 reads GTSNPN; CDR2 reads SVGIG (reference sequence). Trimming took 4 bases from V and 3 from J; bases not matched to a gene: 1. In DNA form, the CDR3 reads TGTGCCTGGACTAGCGGGGACTACAATGAGCAGTTCTTC. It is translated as CAWTSGDYNEQFF.

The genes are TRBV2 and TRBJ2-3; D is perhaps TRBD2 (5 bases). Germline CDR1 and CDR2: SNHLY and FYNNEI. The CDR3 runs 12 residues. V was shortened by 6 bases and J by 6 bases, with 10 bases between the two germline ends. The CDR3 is CASRTGVDTQYF. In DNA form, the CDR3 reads TGTGCCAGCAGGACCGGGGTTGATACGCAGTATTTT.

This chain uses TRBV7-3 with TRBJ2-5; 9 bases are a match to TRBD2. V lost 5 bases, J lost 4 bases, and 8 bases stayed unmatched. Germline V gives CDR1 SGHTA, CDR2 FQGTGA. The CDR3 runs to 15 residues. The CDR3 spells CASSEISGGLETQYF. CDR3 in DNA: TGTGCCAGCAGCGAAATTAGCGGGGGATTAGAGACCCAGTACTTC. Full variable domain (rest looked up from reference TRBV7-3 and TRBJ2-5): GAGVSQTPSNKVTEKGKYVELRCDPISGHTALYWYRQSLGQGPEFLIYFQGTGAADDSGLPNDRFFAVRPEGSVSTLKIQRTERGDSAVYLCASSEISGGLETQYFGPGTRLLVL.

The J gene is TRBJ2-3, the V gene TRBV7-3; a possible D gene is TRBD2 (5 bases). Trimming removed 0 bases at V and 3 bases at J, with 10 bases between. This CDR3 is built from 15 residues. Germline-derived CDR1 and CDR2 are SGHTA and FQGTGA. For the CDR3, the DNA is TGTGCCAGCAGCTTAACTTCCGGGATTACAGATACGCAGTATTTT. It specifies CASSLTSGITDTQYF.

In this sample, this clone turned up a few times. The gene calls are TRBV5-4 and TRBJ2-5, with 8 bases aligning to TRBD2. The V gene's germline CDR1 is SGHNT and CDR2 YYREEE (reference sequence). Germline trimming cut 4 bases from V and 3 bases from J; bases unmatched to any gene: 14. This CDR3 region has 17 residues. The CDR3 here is CASSVRGGPGRKETQYF. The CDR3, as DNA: TGTGCCAGCAGCGTCCGGGGGGGGCCAGGTAGGAAAGAGACCCAGTACTTC.

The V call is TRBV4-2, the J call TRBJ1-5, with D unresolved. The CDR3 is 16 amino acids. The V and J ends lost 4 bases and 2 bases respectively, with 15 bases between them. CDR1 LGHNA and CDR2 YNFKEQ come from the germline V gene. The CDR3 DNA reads TGTGCCAGCAGCCTATTTACGAGGGAGGGCAATCAGCCCCAGCATTTT. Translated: CASSLFTREGNQPQHF.

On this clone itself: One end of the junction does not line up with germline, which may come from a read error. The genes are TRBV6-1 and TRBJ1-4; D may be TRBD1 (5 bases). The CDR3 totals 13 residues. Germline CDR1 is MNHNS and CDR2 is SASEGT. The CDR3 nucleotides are TGTGCCAGCGGACGGACAACTAATGAAAAACTGCTTTTT. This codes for CASGRTTNEKLLF.

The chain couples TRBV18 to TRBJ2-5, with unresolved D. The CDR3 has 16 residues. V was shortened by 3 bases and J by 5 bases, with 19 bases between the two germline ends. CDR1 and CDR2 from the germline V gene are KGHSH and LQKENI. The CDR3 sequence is CASSPNDVRGEETQYF. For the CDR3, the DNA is TGTGCCAGCTCACCTAATGATGTGCGTGGAGAGGAGACCCAGTACTTC.

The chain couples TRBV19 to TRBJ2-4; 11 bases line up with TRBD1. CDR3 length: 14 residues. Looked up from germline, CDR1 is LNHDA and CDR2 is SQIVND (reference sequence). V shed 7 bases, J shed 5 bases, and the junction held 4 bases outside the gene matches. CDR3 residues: CASTDRGLQNIQYF. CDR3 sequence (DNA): TGTGCCAGTACGGACAGGGGGCTCCAAAACATTCAGTACTTC.

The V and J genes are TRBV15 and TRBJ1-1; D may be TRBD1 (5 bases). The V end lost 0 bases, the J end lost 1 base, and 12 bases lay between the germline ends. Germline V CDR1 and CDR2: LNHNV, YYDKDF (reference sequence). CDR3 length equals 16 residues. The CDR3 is CATSREKGHPNTEAFF. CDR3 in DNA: TGTGCCACCAGCAGAGAGAAAGGACATCCGAACACTGAAGCTTTCTTT.

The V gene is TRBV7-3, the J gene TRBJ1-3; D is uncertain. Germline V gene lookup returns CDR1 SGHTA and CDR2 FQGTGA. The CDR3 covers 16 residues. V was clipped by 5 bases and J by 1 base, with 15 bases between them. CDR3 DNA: TGTGCCAGCAGCCCAGGAGGGTCCCGTTCTGGAAACACCATATATTTT. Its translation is CASSPGGSRSGNTIYF.

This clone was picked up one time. CDR3 in amino acids: CASSPMGGLVYNEQFF. CDR3 DNA sequence: TGTGCCAGCTCACCAATGGGGGGGTTAGTCTACAATGAGCAGTTCTTC. The chain joins TRBV18 to TRBJ2-1; 7 nucleotides agree with TRBD2. V gave up 2 bases and J gave up 3 bases; unmatched junction bases: 7. There are 16 residues in the CDR3. Germline V gene data show CDR1 as KGHSH and CDR2 as LQKENI.

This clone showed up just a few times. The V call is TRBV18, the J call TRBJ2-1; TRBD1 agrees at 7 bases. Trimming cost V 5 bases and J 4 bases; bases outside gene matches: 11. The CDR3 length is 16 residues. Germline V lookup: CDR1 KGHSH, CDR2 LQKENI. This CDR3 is CASSTGQRLLYNEQFF. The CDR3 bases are TGTGCCAGCTCAACGGGACAGAGACTACTTTACAATGAGCAGTTCTTC. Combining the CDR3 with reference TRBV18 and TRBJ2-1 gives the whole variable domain NAGVMQNPRHLVRRRGQEARLRCSPMKGHSHVYWYRQLPEEGLKFMVYLQKENIIDESGMPKERFSAEFPKEGPSILRIQQVVRGDSAAYFCASSTGQRLLYNEQFFGPGTRLTVL.

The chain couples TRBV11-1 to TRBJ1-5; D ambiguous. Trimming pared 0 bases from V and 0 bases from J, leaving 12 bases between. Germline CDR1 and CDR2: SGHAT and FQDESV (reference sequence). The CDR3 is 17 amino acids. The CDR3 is CASSLALRRLSNQPQHF. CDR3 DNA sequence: TGTGCCAGCAGCTTAGCGTTGCGGCGGCTTAGCAATCAGCCCCAGCATTTT.

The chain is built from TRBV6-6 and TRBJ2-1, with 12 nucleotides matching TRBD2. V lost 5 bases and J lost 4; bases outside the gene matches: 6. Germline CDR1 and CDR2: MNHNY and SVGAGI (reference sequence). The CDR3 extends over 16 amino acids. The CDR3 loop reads CASSTRTSGVYNEQFF. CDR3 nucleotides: TGTGCCAGCAGTACTCGGACTAGCGGGGTTTACAATGAGCAGTTCTTC.

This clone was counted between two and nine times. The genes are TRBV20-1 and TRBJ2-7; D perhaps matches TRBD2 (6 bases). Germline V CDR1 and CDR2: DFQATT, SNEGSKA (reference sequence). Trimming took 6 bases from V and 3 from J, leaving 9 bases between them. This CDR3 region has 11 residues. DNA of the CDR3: TGCAGTGCACGGACTATCTACGAGCAGTACTTC. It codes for CSARTIYEQYF.

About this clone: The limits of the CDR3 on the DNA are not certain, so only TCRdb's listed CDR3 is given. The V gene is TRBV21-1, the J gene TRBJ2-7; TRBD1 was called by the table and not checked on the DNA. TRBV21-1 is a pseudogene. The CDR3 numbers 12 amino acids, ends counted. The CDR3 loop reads CDWGSGTVPLDF.

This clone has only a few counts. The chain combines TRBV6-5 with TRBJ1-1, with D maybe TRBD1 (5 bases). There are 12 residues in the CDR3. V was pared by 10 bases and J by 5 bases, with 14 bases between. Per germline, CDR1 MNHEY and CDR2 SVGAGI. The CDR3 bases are TGTGCCACAAGGGCAGGGAAAACTGAAGCTTTCTTT. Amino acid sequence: CATRAGKTEAFF.

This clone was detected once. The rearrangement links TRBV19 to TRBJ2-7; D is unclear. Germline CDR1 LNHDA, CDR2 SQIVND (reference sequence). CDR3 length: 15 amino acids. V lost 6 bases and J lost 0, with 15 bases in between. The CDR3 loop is CASSDAPGYSYEQYF. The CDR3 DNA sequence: TGTGCCAGTAGCGACGCCCCAGGCTACTCCTACGAGCAGTACTTC.

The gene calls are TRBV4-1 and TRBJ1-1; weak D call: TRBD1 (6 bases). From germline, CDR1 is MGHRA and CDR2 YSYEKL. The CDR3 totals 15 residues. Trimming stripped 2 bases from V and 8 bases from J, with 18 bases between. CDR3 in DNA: TGCGCCAGCAGCCAAACTCTTCCGGGACAAGGAGAAGCTTTCTTT. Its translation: CASSQTLPGQGEAFF.

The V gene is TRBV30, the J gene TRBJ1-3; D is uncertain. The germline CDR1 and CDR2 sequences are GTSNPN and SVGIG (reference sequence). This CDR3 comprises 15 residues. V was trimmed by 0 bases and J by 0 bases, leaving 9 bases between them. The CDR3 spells CAWSVLSLSGNTIYF. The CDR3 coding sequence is TGTGCCTGGAGTGTACTAAGCCTCTCTGGAAACACCATATATTTT.

The CDR3, as DNA: TGTGCCAGCAGCCATCGGGGGGGCTATGGCAATGAGCAGTTCTTC. Translation gives CASSHRGGYGNEQFF. J is TRBJ2-1 and V is TRBV7-2; TRBD2 matches at 8 bases. The CDR3 runs to 15 residues. V was pared by 5 bases and J by 6 bases, with 9 bases of the junction left unmatched. From germline, CDR1 is SGHTA and CDR2 FQGNSA.

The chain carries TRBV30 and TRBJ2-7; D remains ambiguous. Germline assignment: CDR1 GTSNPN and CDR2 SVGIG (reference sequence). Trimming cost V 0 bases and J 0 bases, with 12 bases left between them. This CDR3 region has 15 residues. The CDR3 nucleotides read TGTGCCTGGAGTGTACCCCAGGAACTCTCCTACGAGCAGTACTTC. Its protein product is CAWSVPQELSYEQYF. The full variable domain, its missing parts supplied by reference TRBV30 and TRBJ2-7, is SQTIHQWPATLVQPVGSPLSLECTVEGTSNPNLYWYRQAAGRGLQLLFYSVGIGQISSEVPQNLSASRPQDRQFILSSKKLLLSDSGFYLCAWSVPQELSYEQYFGPGTRLTVT.